The clone carrying this TCR beta chain was seen a few times. What it recognizes is unknown. The data are from a study of cytomegalovirus exposure and HLA in healthy donors. General study findings and limits: Later work found most CMV-associated TCR beta chains apparently HLA-restricted. Follow-up analysis seemed to connect common viral pathogens with several of the most significant clusters identified. Rare sequences made up most TCRs, while some public TCRs were found in many donors.

This CDR3 region has 14 residues. The V gene lost 5 bases and the J gene lost 7 bases, with 15 bases spanning the gap. CDR1 is MDHEN and CDR2 is SYDVKM in the germline V gene. Donors were nominally healthy when sampled, though unrecorded immune exposures were likely. PCR involved 60 Vbeta and 13 Jbeta primers. The repertoire was sequenced with immunoSEQ multiplex PCR; TCRdb's copy has only in-frame clones and lacks some. The sample carries roughly 88,000 clones, approximately 80% recorded once. The sequence was obtained from a man in his thirties or forties in good health and CMV-seropositive. Material for sequencing was PBMCs. The rearrangement uses TRBV28 and TRBJ1-3, with D possibly matching TRBD1 (5 bases). CDR3 sequence reads: CASSPSDTHNTIYF. In nucleotides, the CDR3 is TGTGCCAGCAGTCCATCGGACACGCACAACACCATATATTTT.